The present T cell receptor (beta chain) was sequenced within a study of blood T cell repertoires in COVID-19. Overall study: Italy, Spain and the United States were the sources of the convalescent and acute COVID-19 samples. Sample material is recorded as cDNA or gDNA derived from T cells, B-cell-depleted T cells, or PBMCs.

V shed 0 bases, J shed 0 bases, and the junction held 7 bases outside the gene matches. The CDR3 is 19 amino acids. Germline-derived CDR1 and CDR2 are SEHNR and FQNEAQ (reference sequence). Authors' methods: Estimated nucleated cell counts came from reference gene primer amplification. Using immunoSEQ multiplex PCR, the repertoire was profiled, and TCRdb retains in-frame clones only, with some absent. V and J calls and clone size follow that table, whereas D and trimming were derived from the DNA. The data contain fewer than 60,000 clones, under 85% of them singletons. The chain has TRBV7-9 and TRBJ2-3; 12 nucleotides match TRBD1. The sequenced sample consisted of peripheral blood. This clonotype was sampled from a man in his 70s with active COVID-19. The CDR3 region has the DNA TGTGCCAGCAGCTTAGCAGGGACAGGGGGCGCCCGAAGCACAGATACGCAGTATTTT. This translates into CASSLAGTGGARSTDTQYF. The full variable domain, with the rest looked up from reference TRBV7-9 and TRBJ2-3, is DTGVSQNPRHKITKRGQNVTFRCDPISEHNRLYWYRQTLGQGPEFLTYFQNEAQLEKSRLLSDRFSAERPKGSFSTLEIQRTEQGDSAMYLCASSLAGTGGARSTDTQYFGPGTRLTVL.